The source of this TCR beta chain is a study of blood T cell repertoires in COVID-19. Study overall: COVID-19 samples, acute and convalescent, were from the United States, Italy and Spain.

Using immunoSEQ multiplex PCR, the repertoire was profiled, and TCRdb retains in-frame clones only, with some absent. The sample consists of around 340,000 clones, 70% to 90% of them appearing once. Material for sequencing was peripheral blood. The origin of this receptor is a woman in her fifties or sixties with COVID-19, enrolled during active disease.

The CDR3 coding sequence is TGTGCCAGCAGCCAAGCGTCCGGGAATCAGCCCCAGCATTTT. Translating gives CASSQASGNQPQHF. The chain recombines TRBV4-2 with TRBJ1-5; no reliable D call. V lost 1 base and J lost 4, with 8 bases in between. Germline V gene sequence: CDR1 LGHNA, CDR2 YNFKEQ. The CDR3 covers 14 residues.